Ten or more counts support the clone carrying this T cell receptor beta chain. The data are from a study of neurological immune-mediated disorders. V gave up 1 base and J gave up 4 bases; unmatched junction bases: 15. The CDR3 sequence is 19 residues long. TCRdb re-derived calls from the 5' RACE reads in MiXCR, one entry per CDR3 protein. Of under 40,000 distinct CDR3 sequences detected, roughly 7.3% appear once; the ten largest clones hold around 4.6%. Sequences were obtained from PBMCs. V usage is TRBV12-3 or TRBV12-4 and J usage is TRBJ1-5, with TRBD1 identical over 8 bases. The sequence was obtained from a woman in her 40s in good health. The CDR3 nucleotides are TGTGCCAGCAGTTTAGATGGGACAGGAGAGCGCAGGGGGAATCAGCCCCAGCATTTT. This gives the protein CASSLDGTGERRGNQPQHF.